Each of the 30 T cell receptor beta chains below was sequenced from the same sample in a study of blood T cell repertoires in COVID-19. Profiling relied on immunoSEQ multiplex PCR, and the TCRdb table lists in-frame clones only, not all of them. This table holds around 300,000 clones, roughly 86% found once. Source material: PBMCs or T cells enriched from blood (not recorded which). The receptors here all came from a woman aged 18-29 years who had recovered from COVID-19.

This chain joins TRBV11-1 and TRBJ2-1, with D possibly matching TRBD2 (6 bases). The CDR3 runs to 15 residues. Germline V CDR1 and CDR2: SGHAT, FQDESV (reference sequence). Trimming pared 3 bases from V and 2 bases from J, leaving 11 bases between. The CDR3 is CASSFGRDPYNEQFF. CDR3 sequence (DNA): TGTGCCAGCAGCTTTGGGCGGGACCCCTACAATGAGCAGTTCTTC.

V gene TRBV2 combines with J gene TRBJ2-5; 15 bases are shared with TRBD2. After removal of 6 bases from V and 0 bases from J, the junction contained 5 bases not matched to a gene. The germline CDR1 and CDR2 sequences are SNHLY and FYNNEI. The CDR3 sequence is 17 residues long. CDR3 coding DNA: TGTGCCAGCAGGGGACTAGCGGGAGGTATATACCAAGAGACCCAGTACTTC. It encodes CASRGLAGGIYQETQYF.

The chain joins TRBV7-7 to TRBJ2-3; 11 nucleotides agree with TRBD2. The V segment lost 5 bases and the J segment 7 bases; nucleotides outside the gene matches: 17. This CDR3 has 18 amino acids. Germline CDR1 is SSHAT and CDR2 is FNYEAQ (reference sequence). The CDR3 coding sequence is TGTGCCAGCAGCCCGAGGTCCCCTAGCGGGGGGTTCCTAAATACGCAGTATTTT. As protein: CASSPRSPSGGFLNTQYF.

This chain joins TRBV18 and TRBJ2-5; 11 nucleotides line up with TRBD2. Unmatched junction bases numbered 13, after V lost 3 bases and J lost 4 bases. The CDR3 has 18 residues. Germline-derived CDR1 and CDR2 are KGHSH and LQKENI. CDR3 in DNA: TGTGCCAGCTCACCCAATGCTCTCACTAGCGGGAGCGGAGAGACCCAGTACTTC. It specifies CASSPNALTSGSGETQYF. The full variable domain, rest sourced from reference TRBV18 and TRBJ2-5, is NAGVMQNPRHLVRRRGQEARLRCSPMKGHSHVYWYRQLPEEGLKFMVYLQKENIIDESGMPKERFSAEFPKEGPSILRIQQVVRGDSAAYFCASSPNALTSGSGETQYFGPGTRLLVL.

The chain couples TRBV5-1 to TRBJ2-5; 9 nucleotides align to TRBD2. Losses at the gene ends were 0 bases for V and 9 bases for J; bases not matched to a gene: 18. Germline V CDR1 and CDR2: SGHRS, YFSETQ. This CDR3 has 18 amino acids. The CDR3 spells CASSLAPLGGGALMSQYF. In DNA form, the CDR3 reads TGCGCCAGCAGCTTGGCCCCCTTGGGCGGGGGGGCCCTAATGTCCCAGTACTTC.

This clone was seen a handful of times. This chain links TRBV18 with TRBJ1-1; a possible D gene is TRBD1 (5 bases). Germline CDR1 reads KGHSH; CDR2 reads LQKENI. The CDR3 contains 15 residues. Trimming removed 3 bases from V and 2 bases from J, with 13 bases in between. In nucleotides, the CDR3 is TGTGCCAGCTCACCGACAGCCCACATAAACACTGAAGCTTTCTTT. Residues: CASSPTAHINTEAFF. Drawing the rest from reference TRBV18 and TRBJ1-1, the complete variable domain is NAGVMQNPRHLVRRRGQEARLRCSPMKGHSHVYWYRQLPEEGLKFMVYLQKENIIDESGMPKERFSAEFPKEGPSILRIQQVVRGDSAAYFCASSPTAHINTEAFFGQGTRLTVV.

The chain recombines TRBV10-3 with TRBJ1-3, with 10 bases matching TRBD1. After removal of 6 bases from V and 2 bases from J, the junction contained 4 bases not matched to a gene. Germline CDR1 and CDR2: ENHRY and SYGVKD. This CDR3 comprises 15 residues. The CDR3 DNA sequence: TGTGCCATCAGGAGCGGACAGGGGGCTGGAAACACCATATATTTT. Protein sequence: CAIRSGQGAGNTIYF.

V and J are TRBV28 and TRBJ2-7; the match to TRBD2 covers 7 bases. V trimming: 4 bases; J trimming: 2 bases; junction bases outside the gene matches: 2. The CDR3 totals 13 residues. Looked up from germline, CDR1 is MDHEN and CDR2 is SYDVKM. CDR3 region: CASSYGRAYEQYF. The CDR3, as DNA: TGTGCCAGCAGTTATGGGAGGGCCTACGAGCAGTACTTC.

The CDR3, as DNA: TGTGCCAGCAGGGTACAGGGGGCGGGCGGGGAGCTGTTTTTT. This translates into CASRVQGAGGELFF. The J gene is TRBJ2-2, the V gene TRBV2; TRBD1 matches 9 bases. The junction had 6 bases not matched to a gene; V was cut back by 6 bases and J by 7 bases. CDR1 and CDR2 (germline): SNHLY, FYNNEI. The CDR3 has 14 amino acids. Using reference TRBV2 and TRBJ2-2 for the parts outside the CDR3, the full variable domain is EPEVTQTPSHQVTQMGQEVILRCVPISNHLYFYWYRQILGQKVEFLVSFYNNEISEKSEIFDDQFSVERPDGSNFTLKIRSTKLEDSAMYFCASRVQGAGGELFFGEGSRLTVL.

The sample holds a few counts of this clone. The chain joins TRBV7-2 to TRBJ2-7; the D gene is possibly TRBD2 (5 bases). The CDR3 extends over 15 amino acids. V was clipped by 1 base and J by 5 bases, with 15 bases between them. CDR1 SGHTA and CDR2 FQGNSA come from the germline V gene. This CDR3 reads CASSLVRLANHEQYF. The DNA for the CDR3 is TGTGCCAGCAGCTTAGTGAGGCTAGCTAACCACGAGCAGTACTTC.

The V and J genes are TRBV7-6 and TRBJ2-7; 10 bases match TRBD1. V trimming: 5 bases; J trimming: 2 bases; junction bases outside the gene matches: 9. This CDR3 is built from 16 residues. The germline gives CDR1 SGHVS, CDR2 FNYEAQ. Here the CDR3 DNA reads TGTGCCAGCAGCGTAAGCCAGGGACAGGGGCCCTACGAGCAGTACTTC. It is translated as CASSVSQGQGPYEQYF.

The chain is built from TRBV19 and TRBJ1-2; 7 bases match TRBD1. V lost 3 bases, J lost 6 bases, and 7 bases stayed unmatched. Looked up from germline, CDR1 is LNHDA and CDR2 is SQIVND (reference sequence). There are 14 residues in the CDR3. The CDR3 DNA follows: TGTGCCAGTAGTATCGGACAGGACTGGGATGGCTACACCTTC. This encodes CASSIGQDWDGYTF.

This chain uses TRBV29-1 with TRBJ1-1; no clear D. The CDR3 extends over 12 amino acids. Germline V gives CDR1 SQVTM, CDR2 ANQGSEA. Between the trimmed V and J ends, which lost 4 bases and 10 bases, there was a span of 16 bases. The CDR3 loop reads CSVVGGKIGAFF. CDR3 in DNA: TGCAGCGTTGTCGGAGGCAAAATCGGAGCTTTCTTT.

J is TRBJ1-6 and V is TRBV12-1; the listed D gene, TRBD1, was not tested against the DNA. TRBV12-1 is noted as a pseudogene. This CDR3 has 16 amino acids. As DNA, the CDR3 is TGTGCCAGCAGCTTTCCAGGGACAATATATAATTCACCCCTCCACTTT. Translation gives CASSFPGTIYNSPLHF.

The gene calls are TRBV14 and TRBJ2-7, with 8 bases lining up with TRBD2. The CDR3 covers 14 residues. CDR1 and CDR2 (germline): SGHDN, FVKESK. V trimming: 2 bases; J trimming: 6 bases; junction bases outside the gene matches: 6. CDR3 coding DNA: TGTGCCAGCAGCCAACCAGCGGGGGTTGTCGAGCAGTACTTC. Translating gives CASSQPAGVVEQYF.

This chain uses TRBV7-8 with TRBJ2-4, with D possibly TRBD2 on 6 matching bases. Trimming pared 8 bases from V and 1 base from J, leaving 21 bases between. The length of the CDR3 is 17 residues. CDR1 SGHVS and CDR2 FQNEAQ come from the germline V gene. CDR3 nucleotide sequence: TGTGCCAGCGCGATACTAGGGGCGGGGAATGCCAAAAACATTCAGTACTTC. Translation: CASAILGAGNAKNIQYF.

Comment on this clone: One end of the junction is discordant with germline, which a read error may explain. This CDR3 is CASREDRGGWDEQFF. Here the CDR3 DNA reads TGTGCCAGCAGGGAAGACAGGGGGGGATGGGATGAGCAGTTCTTC. The genes are TRBV6-1 and TRBJ2-1; 9 positions agree with TRBD1. The CDR3 is 15 residues long. CDR1 MNHNS and CDR2 SASEGT come from the germline V gene.

The CDR3, as DNA: TGTGCCAGCAGTTCCCTCGTCTCCGGGGAGCTGTTTTTT. Its translation: CASSSLVSGELFF. The chain links TRBV6-5 to TRBJ2-2; D not certain. CDR1 and CDR2 (germline): MNHEY, SVGAGI. The CDR3 loop spans 13 amino acids. Trimming took 4 bases from V and 6 from J, leaving 9 bases between them.

The chain uses TRBV15 and TRBJ2-7, with TRBD2 matching over 8 bases. V trimming: 3 bases; J trimming: 0 bases; junction bases outside the gene matches: 13. The CDR3 runs to 18 residues. Per the germline V gene, CDR1 is LNHNV and CDR2 is YYDKDF (reference sequence). The CDR3 DNA follows: TGTGCCACCAGCAGCGACTCGGGGCTAGCGGGTTCCTCCTACGAGCAGTACTTC. Its protein is CATSSDSGLAGSSYEQYF.

This chain joins TRBV7-8 and TRBJ2-1, with D maybe TRBD1 (5 bases). CDR3 length equals 13 residues. Germline V gene lookup returns CDR1 SGHVS and CDR2 FQNEAQ. Trimming took 1 base from V and 7 from J, leaving 8 bases between them. The CDR3: CASSLGTMNEQFF. CDR3 DNA sequence: TGTGCCAGCAGCTTAGGGACAATGAATGAGCAGTTCTTC.

This chain connects TRBV5-4 to TRBJ1-1; tentative D call: TRBD1 (6 bases). The ends were cut back, 4 bases at V and 0 bases at J, with 13 bases in the middle. Germline V CDR1 and CDR2: SGHNT, YYREEE (reference sequence). This CDR3 is built from 15 residues. The CDR3 here is CASSRADSMNTEAFF. Written as DNA, the CDR3 is TGTGCCAGCAGCAGGGCGGACAGTATGAACACTGAAGCTTTCTTT.

The chain carries TRBV4-1 and TRBJ2-7, with 13 bases lining up with TRBD2. The ends lost 4 bases at V and 0 bases at J; junction bases unmatched: 18. Per germline, CDR1 MGHRA and CDR2 YSYEKL. The CDR3 covers 21 residues. The DNA of the CDR3 is TGCGCCAGCAGCCCCTCCGTCCTTGGACTAGCGGGAGTTTATTCCTCCTACGAGCAGTACTTC. It yields the protein CASSPSVLGLAGVYSSYEQYF.

The chain recombines TRBV5-1 with TRBJ2-3; TRBD2 matches 12 bases. J gave up 0 bases and V 2 bases, and 10 bases lay outside the gene matches. The CDR3 has 19 residues. In germline, CDR1 is SGHRS, CDR2 YFSETQ. The CDR3 here is CASSFTGLAGSPSTDTQYF. The CDR3 DNA reads TGCGCCAGCAGCTTTACCGGACTAGCGGGATCACCCAGCACAGATACGCAGTATTTT.

A note on this clone: Other DNA sequences in the sample encode the same CDR3. V gene TRBV5-6 combines with J gene TRBJ1-1; the D is unclear. This CDR3 comprises 14 residues. Trimming took off 4 bases at V and 0 bases at J, with 10 bases between the two ends. Germline V gene lookup returns CDR1 SGHDT and CDR2 YYEEEE. The CDR3 loop reads CASSLAGMNTEAFF. The DNA for the CDR3 is TGTGCCAGCAGCCTAGCTGGGATGAACACTGAAGCTTTCTTT. Together with reference TRBV5-6 and TRBJ1-1, the CDR3 gives the full variable domain: DAGVTQSPTHLIKTRGQQVTLRCSPKSGHDTVSWYQQALGQGPQFIFQYYEEEERQRGNFPDRFSGHQFPNYSSELNVNALLLGDSALYLCASSLAGMNTEAFFGQGTRLTVV.

The chain carries TRBV27 and TRBJ2-5, with D tentatively TRBD1 (5 bases). This CDR3 contains 13 residues. Germline values: CDR1 MNHEY, CDR2 SMNVEV (reference sequence). V was cut by 10 bases and J by 2 bases, with 14 bases left in between. This CDR3 reads CATSWGGQETQYF. The DNA of the CDR3 is TGTGCCACCTCCTGGGGCGGACAAGAGACCCAGTACTTC.

Points on this clone: Different DNA sequences within this sample yield the same CDR3. This chain joins TRBV19 and TRBJ2-7; D is possibly TRBD2 (6 bases). The CDR3 has 14 residues. Germline CDR1 LNHDA, CDR2 SQIVND (reference sequence). Trimming took off 3 bases at V and 3 bases at J, with 12 bases between the two ends. The DNA for the CDR3 is TGTGCCAGTAGTATGACGGGGGAATTCTACGAGCAGTACTTC. Its protein product is CASSMTGEFYEQYF. The whole variable domain, filled in from reference TRBV19 and TRBJ2-7, reads DGGITQSPKYLFRKEGQNVTLSCEQNLNHDAMYWYRQDPGQGLRLIYYSQIVNDFQKGDIAEGYSVSREKKESFPLTVTSAQKNPTAFYLCASSMTGEFYEQYFGPGTRLTVT.

In this sample, this clone turned up once. The rearrangement links TRBV19 to TRBJ2-1, with a possible D match to TRBD1 (6 bases). This CDR3 comprises 16 residues. V dropped 1 base and J dropped 8 bases, with 18 bases sitting between them. Germline CDR1 and CDR2: LNHDA and SQIVND (reference sequence). The CDR3, as DNA: TGTGCCAGTAGTATAGCGGTACAGGGTGGTCTTTATGAGCAGTTCTTC. This encodes CASSIAVQGGLYEQFF.

This clone was seen only a few times. The V gene is TRBV9, the J gene TRBJ2-1; 12 bases agree with TRBD1. Germline values: CDR1 SGDLS, CDR2 YYNGEE. The ends lost 0 bases at V and 9 bases at J; junction bases unmatched: 10. CDR3 length: 17 residues. The DNA of the CDR3 is TGTGCCAGCAGCGTAGGAGGTGGGGACAGGGGGCTCGGTGAGCAGTTCTTC. It yields the protein CASSVGGGDRGLGEQFF.

The V call is TRBV28, the J call TRBJ2-7; 8 nucleotides line up with TRBD2. The ends lost 10 bases at V and 6 bases at J; junction bases unmatched: 11. This CDR3 has 13 amino acids. CDR1 and CDR2 (germline): MDHEN, SYDVKM. The CDR3 nucleotides read TGTGCCACCCAGCGGGAGAGAGGAAGCGAGCAGTACTTC. Protein: CATQRERGSEQYF. Complete variable domain (other parts from reference TRBV28 and TRBJ2-7): DVKVTQSSRYLVKRTGEKVFLECVQDMDHENMFWYRQDPGLGLRLIYFSYDVKMKEKGDIPEGYSVSREKKERFSLILESASTNQTSMYLCATQRERGSEQYFGPGTRLTVT.

V and J are TRBV15 and TRBJ2-7; D perhaps matches TRBD2 (6 bases). CDR1 and CDR2 from the germline V gene are LNHNV and YYDKDF (reference sequence). This CDR3 contains 16 residues. Trimming took 1 base from V and 1 from J, leaving 14 bases between them. As DNA, the CDR3 is TGTGCCACCAGCAGAGTGGGACCTGCGGGATCCTACGAGCAGTACTTC. This sequence encodes CATSRVGPAGSYEQYF.